This entry features one T cell receptor beta chain sequence. The target antigen is unknown. The V gene's germline CDR1 is LNHDA and CDR2 SQIVND (reference sequence). Trimming pared 1 base from V and 3 bases from J, leaving 19 bases between. The length of the CDR3 is 18 residues. Generated by immunoSEQ multiplex PCR, the TCRdb table keeps only in-frame clones and is missing some. This table has some 170,000 clones, just over 90% appearing once. This sample was taken from a study of T cell responses to AZD1222 COVID-19 vaccine. The study's findings and limits: Distributed over spike, vaccine-associated CD4 TCRs predominated at 160-218 and 743-854. Most donors were white British and more were female, and clonal diversity was possibly underestimated.

This clonotype was sampled from an adult who received the AZD1222 COVID-19 vaccine. Sequences were derived from peripheral blood, sampled 28 days after the second AZD1222 dose. The rearrangement joins TRBV19 to TRBJ1-5, with D unresolved. This CDR3 reads CASSIATSPGWDNQPQHF. As DNA, the CDR3 is TGTGCCAGTAGTATAGCCACCTCCCCGGGCTGGGACAATCAGCCCCAGCATTTT.